The source of this T cell receptor beta chain is a study of blood T cells in healthy people across ages. The second PCR ran roughly 7 to 12 cycles with a sample-barcoded 5' primer and J-beta primers. TCRdb analysed the 5' RACE reads with MiXCR anew, one entry per CDR3 protein. Of about 1 million distinct CDR3 sequences in the sample, 40% to 45% are singletons; the top ten hold 18%. Trimming took 3 bases from V and 7 from J; bases not matched to a gene: 3. CDR3 length: 14 residues. The germline CDR1 and CDR2 sequences are LGHNA and YNFKEQ. The sequencing input was blood. The chain combines TRBV4-2 with TRBJ1-2; TRBD1 matches at 12 bases. The receptor was isolated from a woman aged 60-70 years in good health. CDR3 amino acids: CASSQGQGALGYTF. Written as DNA, the CDR3 is TGTGCCAGCAGCCAGGGACAGGGGGCGCTTGGCTACACCTTC.